Below, one TCR beta chain is given with its context. The CDR3 is made up of 14 amino acids. The V end was cut by 2 bases, the J end by 3 bases, with 10 bases between. Germline V gene data show CDR1 as LGHNA and CDR2 as YNFKEQ. The record originates from a study of T-cell reconstitution after alpha-beta-depleted transplantation in children. It was with unique molecular identifiers that the TCRbeta library was prepared. TCRdb reprocessed the PCR reads with MiXCR, giving one entry per CDR3 protein. The sample has about 340,000 distinct CDR3 sequences, about 14% seen once. The source was PBMCs, collected from the stem cell graft. This rearrangement joins TRBV4-2 to TRBJ1-1, with a weak D call TRBD1 (5 bases). The sequence came from a human donor who donated a stem cell graft to a child with Fanconi anemia. The CDR3 loop is CASSQQGWDTEAFF. CDR3 bases: TGTGCCAGCAGCCAACAGGGTTGGGACACTGAAGCTTTCTTT.